The clone carrying this TCR beta chain showed up just a few times. Its antigen is not identified. Looked up from germline, CDR1 is LGHNA and CDR2 is YNFKEQ. Deletions cut 0 bases from V and 3 bases from J, with 10 bases between. The CDR3 sequence is 15 residues long. This specimen comes from a study of T-cell memory formation after mild COVID-19. Study-wide context: Clusters of TCRs were largely donor specific. Study-wide points: Pre-infection memory already had some responding clones, implying cross-reactive memory joined.

Each CDR3 protein gets one entry after TCRdb re-called the 5' RACE reads with MiXCR. Of roughly 130,000 distinct CDR3 sequences listed, about 5.9% are singletons. The TCR was taken from an adult woman who had mild COVID-19 (a few samples of this study predate the infection). Cell type and time point are not known. The sample was PBMCs or a T cell subset sorted from them (not recorded which). This chain links TRBV4-2 with TRBJ2-3; no definite D call. The CDR3 region has the DNA TGTGCCAGCAGCCAAGATACAGTTACGACAGATACGCAGTATTTT. Its translation: CASSQDTVTTDTQYF.